This T cell receptor (beta chain) was documented in a study of OX40 agonist ivuxolimab in advanced cancers. Turning to the study itself: Cancers in dose escalation were hepatocellular, melanoma, renal cell and head and neck.

Generated by immunoSEQ multiplex PCR, the TCRdb table keeps only in-frame clones and is missing some. The data show around 50,000 clones, more than 80% seen once. Source: CD4+ or CD8+ T cells sorted from blood, taken in a trial of the OX40 agonist ivuxolimab. This sequence originates from an adult with an advanced solid tumor such as melanoma, head and neck, liver or kidney cancer.

The chain's CDR3 is CASSDPLQGDGYTF. The CDR3 bases are TGTGCCAGCAGTGACCCCTTACAGGGGGATGGCTACACCTTC. This chain uses TRBV6-6 with TRBJ1-2; TRBD1 agrees at 8 bases. With 5 bases clipped from V and 6 bases from J, the junction kept 8 bases outside the gene matches. Germline V gene lookup returns CDR1 MNHNY and CDR2 SVGAGI (reference sequence). This CDR3 has 14 amino acids.